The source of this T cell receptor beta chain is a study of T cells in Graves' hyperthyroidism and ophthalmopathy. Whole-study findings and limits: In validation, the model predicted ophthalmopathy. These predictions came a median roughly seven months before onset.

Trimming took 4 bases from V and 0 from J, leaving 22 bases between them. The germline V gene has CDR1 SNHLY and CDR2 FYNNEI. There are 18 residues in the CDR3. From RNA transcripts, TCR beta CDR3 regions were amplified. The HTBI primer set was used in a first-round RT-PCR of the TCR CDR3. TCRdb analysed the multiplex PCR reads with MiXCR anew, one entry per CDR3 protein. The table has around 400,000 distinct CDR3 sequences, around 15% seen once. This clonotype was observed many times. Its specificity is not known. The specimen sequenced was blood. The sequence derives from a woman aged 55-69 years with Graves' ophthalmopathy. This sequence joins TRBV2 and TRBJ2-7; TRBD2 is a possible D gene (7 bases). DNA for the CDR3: TGTGCCAGCAGTGGGGGGGGCTCGGGCCCGGACGGCTCCTACGAGCAGTACTTC. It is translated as CASSGGGSGPDGSYEQYF.